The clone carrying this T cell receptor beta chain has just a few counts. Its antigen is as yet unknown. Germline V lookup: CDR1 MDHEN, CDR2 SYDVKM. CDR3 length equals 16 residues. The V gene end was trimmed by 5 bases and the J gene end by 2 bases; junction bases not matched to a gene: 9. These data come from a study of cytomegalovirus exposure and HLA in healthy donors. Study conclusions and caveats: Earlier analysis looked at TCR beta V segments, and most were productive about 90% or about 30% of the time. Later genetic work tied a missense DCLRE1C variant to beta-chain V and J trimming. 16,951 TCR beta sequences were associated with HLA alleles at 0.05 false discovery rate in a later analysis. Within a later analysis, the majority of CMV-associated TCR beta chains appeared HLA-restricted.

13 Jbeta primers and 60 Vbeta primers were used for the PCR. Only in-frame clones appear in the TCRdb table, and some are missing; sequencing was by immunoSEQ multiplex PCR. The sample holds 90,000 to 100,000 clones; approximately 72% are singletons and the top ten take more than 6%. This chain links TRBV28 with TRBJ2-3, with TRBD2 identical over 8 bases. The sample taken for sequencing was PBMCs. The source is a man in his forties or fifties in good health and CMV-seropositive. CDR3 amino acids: CASSGSGNPFTDTQYF. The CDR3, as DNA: TGTGCCAGCAGTGGTAGCGGGAATCCCTTCACAGATACGCAGTATTTT.